This TCR beta chain was sequenced during a study of blood T cell repertoires in COVID-19. Study summary: Sample material is recorded as cDNA or gDNA derived from T cells, B-cell-depleted T cells, or PBMCs.

Assay used: immunoSEQ multiplex PCR; TCRdb lists only in-frame clones, some missing. The sample contains about 160,000 clones, about 86% of which appear only once. Study members were between roughly 18 and 89 years old and lived in some 26 US regions. The J segment lost 2 bases and the V segment lost 4 bases, leaving 11 bases of the junction unmatched. Germline assignment: CDR1 SGHRS and CDR2 YFSETQ. This CDR3 has 17 amino acids. Material for sequencing was PBMCs or T cells enriched from blood (not recorded which). The receptor was isolated from a man between 50 and 59 years old who had recovered from COVID-19. The J gene is TRBJ2-3, the V gene TRBV5-1, with TRBD2 matching 9 bases. CDR3 coding DNA: TGCGCCAGCAGCCCCGGAGGTCTAGCGGGGAACACAGATACGCAGTATTTT. Protein: CASSPGGLAGNTDTQYF.